Following are 15 T cell receptor beta chains from one sample sequenced in a study of T-cell memory formation after mild COVID-19. Via MiXCR, TCRdb re-called the 5' RACE reads, giving one row per CDR3 protein. The sample includes fewer than 300,000 distinct CDR3 sequences, roughly 18% of them seen just once. The sample comprised PBMCs or a T cell subset sorted from them (not recorded which). Receptors originate from a man younger than 35 who had mild COVID-19 (a few samples of this study predate the infection). Cell type and time point are not known.

This clonotype appeared many times. This chain connects TRBV7-9 to TRBJ2-1, with D tentatively TRBD1 (5 bases). Germline values: CDR1 SEHNR, CDR2 FQNEAQ (reference sequence). This CDR3 contains 13 residues. Trimming took off 3 bases at V and 6 bases at J, with 9 bases between the two ends. CDR3 residues: CASSFAGINEQFF. In DNA, the CDR3 is TGTGCCAGCAGCTTCGCAGGGATCAATGAGCAGTTCTTC.

This chain uses TRBV7-9 with TRBJ1-1; D perhaps matches TRBD1 (6 bases). This CDR3 has 14 amino acids. The germline gives CDR1 SEHNR, CDR2 FQNEAQ (reference sequence). Trimming stripped 5 bases from V and 4 bases from J, with 14 bases between. The CDR3 region has the DNA TGTGCCAGCAGCGTGGGTCAGGGGTCCACTGAAGCTTTCTTT. It yields the protein CASSVGQGSTEAFF.

The chain employs TRBV5-1 and TRBJ1-2; D unclear. The CDR3 contains 13 residues. The V end was cut by 5 bases, the J end by 8 bases, with 16 bases between. From germline, CDR1 is SGHRS and CDR2 YFSETQ. The CDR3 spells CASSRAGPEGYTF. As DNA, the CDR3 is TGCGCCAGCAGTCGGGCGGGCCCGGAAGGCTACACCTTC.

The rearrangement joins TRBV4-3 to TRBJ1-2; the match to TRBD1 covers 8 bases. Unmatched junction bases numbered 2, after V lost 1 base and J lost 4 bases. This CDR3 is built from 14 residues. CDR1 is LGHNA, CDR2 YSLEER, per germline. The CDR3 DNA reads TGCGCCAGCAGCCAAGGGACAGGGAGCTATGGCTACACCTTC. This codes for CASSQGTGSYGYTF.

This clonotype was observed once. The chain has TRBV12-3 or TRBV12-4 and TRBJ2-3; 9 nucleotides line up with TRBD2. Losses at the gene ends were 6 bases for V and 1 base for J; bases not matched to a gene: 17. The CDR3 length is 19 residues. The CDR3 loop reads CASSGTGRGGHLGTDTQYF. The CDR3 DNA sequence: TGTGCCAGCAGCGGGACGGGGCGGGGGGGCCATTTGGGCACAGATACGCAGTATTTT.

This clonotype was seen many times. The V and J genes are TRBV7-2 and TRBJ2-3, with D perhaps matching TRBD2 (5 bases). Germline CDR1 SGHTA, CDR2 FQGNSA. This CDR3 region has 12 residues. CDR3 coding DNA: TGTGGAGTGGGCGGGCGCGGAGATACGCAGTATTTT. Its translation is CGVGGRGDTQYF.

There are many counts of this clonotype. The rearrangement uses TRBV7-9 and TRBJ2-5; unclear D gene. The germline V and J ends were trimmed by 1 base and 7 bases, with 13 bases remaining between them. Germline V gives CDR1 SEHNR, CDR2 FQNEAQ (reference sequence). The CDR3 consists of 14 residues. CDR3: CASSLVVHPWTQYF. The CDR3 DNA is TGTGCCAGCAGCTTAGTGGTCCACCCATGGACCCAGTACTTC.

The chain uses TRBV4-1 and TRBJ2-7; 7 bases match TRBD2. CDR1 and CDR2 (germline): MGHRA, YSYEKL. The CDR3 is 12 residues long. V lost 1 base and J lost 7; bases outside the gene matches: 1. The CDR3 region has the DNA TGCGCCAGCAGCCAAGTCGGGGGGGAGCAGTACGTC. Translating it yields CASSQVGGEQYV.

This clonotype was seen only a few times. CDR3 nucleotides: TGTGCCAGCAGCCCTAAGCTAGCGGGGGGGGTGGATGAGCAGTTCTTC. Translating it yields CASSPKLAGGVDEQFF. This chain links TRBV7-6 with TRBJ2-1, with 12 bases lining up with TRBD2. J gave up 8 bases and V 5 bases, and 10 bases lay outside the gene matches. CDR3 length: 16 amino acids. Germline V gives CDR1 SGHVS, CDR2 FNYEAQ. Supplemented by reference TRBV7-6 and TRBJ2-1, the full variable domain reads GAGVSQSPRYKVTKRGQDVALRCDPISGHVSLYWYRQALGQGPEFLTYFNYEAQQDKSGLPNDRFSAERPEGSISTLTIQRTEQRDSAMYRCASSPKLAGGVDEQFFGPGTRLTVL.

Written as DNA, the CDR3 is TGTGCCAGCAGCTTGGAGGGCAGGGGCTTGCAGTATTTT. This encodes CASSLEGRGLQYF. The chain employs TRBV5-4 and TRBJ2-3; D is perhaps TRBD1 (6 bases). CDR3 length: 13 amino acids. The germline gives CDR1 SGHNT, CDR2 YYREEE (reference sequence). V lost 0 bases and J 11 bases, leaving 13 bases between the germline ends.

This clonotype was observed a few times. This chain connects TRBV9 to TRBJ1-2; 7 nucleotides align to TRBD1. J was trimmed by 3 bases and V by 0 bases; bases with no gene match: 5. Germline CDR1 reads SGDLS; CDR2 reads YYNGEE. There are 15 residues in the CDR3. Here the CDR3 DNA reads TGTGCCAGCAGCGTAGAGGGACAGAGAGACTATGGCTACACCTTC. Translated: CASSVEGQRDYGYTF.

The rearrangement links TRBV12-3 or TRBV12-4 to TRBJ1-6; 7 bases match TRBD1. This CDR3 has 15 residues. Trimming removed 7 bases from V and 6 bases from J; junction bases left unmatched: 9. This CDR3 reads CASKGGGSSNSPLHF. In nucleotides, the CDR3 is TGTGCCAGCAAGGGAGGGGGCAGCAGTAATTCACCCCTCCACTTT.

The chain uses TRBV9 and TRBJ2-3; TRBD1 matches at 7 bases. CDR1 and CDR2 from the germline V gene are SGDLS and YYNGEE. Unmatched junction bases numbered 5, after V lost 4 bases and J lost 0 bases. The CDR3 is made up of 15 amino acids. The CDR3 DNA follows: TGTGCCAGCAGCTCAGGACAGGTCAGCACAGATACGCAGTATTTT. It yields the protein CASSSGQVSTDTQYF. The full variable domain, in which reference TRBV9 and TRBJ2-3 provide the parts outside the CDR3, is DSGVTQTPKHLITATGQRVTLRCSPRSGDLSVYWYQQSLDQGLQFLIQYYNGEERAKGNILERFSAQQFPDLHSELNLSSLELGDSALYFCASSSGQVSTDTQYFGPGTRLTVL.

The chain uses TRBV5-1 and TRBJ1-1; D not certain. The CDR3 is 14 residues long. Per the germline V gene, CDR1 is SGHRS and CDR2 is YFSETQ. Trimming took off 4 bases at V and 5 bases at J, with 15 bases between the two ends. CDR3 sequence: CASSLGSTRTEAFF. CDR3 DNA sequence: TGCGCCAGCAGCCTGGGCTCAACGAGGACTGAAGCTTTCTTT.

The J gene is TRBJ2-1, the V gene TRBV7-6; D might be TRBD2 (6 bases). Deletions cut 4 bases from V and 4 bases from J, with 17 bases between. The CDR3 extends over 16 amino acids. From germline, CDR1 is SGHVS and CDR2 FNYEAQ. Here the CDR3 DNA reads TGTGCCAGCAGCTCCGGGCCGAATAGCGGTTACAATGAGCAGTTCTTC. Amino acids: CASSSGPNSGYNEQFF.